What follows are 14 T cell receptor beta chains derived from one specimen sequenced in a study of T cells in localized non-small cell lung cancer. The assay was immunoSEQ multiplex PCR, and TCRdb's table has in-frame clones only and misses some. The sample records 15,000 to 25,000 clones, around 90% being singletons. Source: peripheral blood, taken before any cancer treatment. The receptors stem from a male donor aged 60 or over with stage I squamous cell lung carcinoma.

This chain joins TRBV5-1 and TRBJ2-3; 7 bases are shared with TRBD2. With V trimmed by 0 bases and J by 2 bases, 6 bases remained unmatched. CDR1 SGHRS and CDR2 YFSETQ come from the germline V gene. CDR3 length: 16 residues. CDR3 residues: CASSLDPSGLTDTQYF. CDR3 DNA: TGCGCCAGCAGCTTGGATCCTAGCGGACTCACAGATACGCAGTATTTT.

The chain couples TRBV7-2 to TRBJ2-5; D not resolved. From germline, CDR1 is SGHTA and CDR2 FQGNSA. This CDR3 is built from 14 residues. Between the trimmed V and J ends, which lost 1 base and 1 base, there was a span of 7 bases. CDR3 DNA sequence: TGTGCCAGCAGCTTAGGGGGTAGCCAAGAGACCCAGTACTTC. Its translation: CASSLGGSQETQYF.

This clone occurred once. The CDR3: CASPSPLLSTEAFF. The CDR3 DNA follows: TGTGCCAGCCCGTCTCCTTTATTGAGCACTGAAGCTTTCTTT. This rearrangement joins TRBV28 to TRBJ1-1; D gene ambiguous. Germline loops: CDR1 MDHEN, CDR2 SYDVKM. The V and J ends lost 8 bases and 4 bases respectively, with 17 bases between them. This CDR3 has 14 residues.

The rearrangement links TRBV11-2 to TRBJ2-2, with 12 bases matching TRBD2. V shed 5 bases, J shed 5 bases, and the junction held 6 bases outside the gene matches. This CDR3 contains 16 residues. Germline values: CDR1 SGHAT, CDR2 FQNNGV. The CDR3 DNA reads TGTGCCAGCAGCCGACTAGCGGGAGTAAGGACCGGGGAGCTGTTTTTT. Translating it yields CASSRLAGVRTGELFF. The full variable domain, rest sourced from reference TRBV11-2 and TRBJ2-2, is EAGVAQSPRYKIIEKRQSVAFWCNPISGHATLYWYQQILGQGPKLLIQFQNNGVVDDSQLPKDRFSAERLKGVDSTLKIQPAKLEDSAVYLCASSRLAGVRTGELFFGEGSRLTVL.

This chain joins TRBV6-5 and TRBJ1-4; TRBD1 might be the D (5 bases). Between the trimmed V and J ends, which lost 3 bases and 8 bases, there was a span of 19 bases. CDR3 size: 16 residues. CDR1 is MNHEY, CDR2 SVGAGI, per germline. The CDR3 DNA reads as TGTGCCAGCAGTTATAGGCGGAGGCCCGGGGACGAAAAACTGTTTTTT. Protein: CASSYRRRPGDEKLFF.

The rearrangement joins TRBV7-2 to TRBJ2-5; no definite D call. Per the germline V gene, CDR1 is SGHTA and CDR2 is FQGNSA. The CDR3 totals 13 residues. The V gene lost 0 bases and the J gene lost 1 base, with 3 bases spanning the gap. CDR3 residues: CASSLATQETQYF. The CDR3 DNA follows: TGTGCCAGCAGCTTAGCCACCCAAGAGACCCAGTACTTC.

This chain uses TRBV27 with TRBJ2-4, with D possibly being TRBD1 (5 bases). Germline CDR1 reads MNHEY; CDR2 reads SMNVEV (reference sequence). V dropped 2 bases and J dropped 8 bases, with 13 bases sitting between them. The CDR3 extends over 14 amino acids. This CDR3 reads CASSLSRQGHIQYF. CDR3 DNA sequence: TGTGCCAGCAGTTTAAGTCGTCAGGGCCACATTCAGTACTTC.

This sequence joins TRBV5-1 and TRBJ2-3; 12 bases match TRBD2. V lost 3 bases to trimming and J lost 3 bases; unmatched junction nucleotides: 5. Germline-derived CDR1 and CDR2 are SGHRS and YFSETQ. The CDR3 loop spans 16 amino acids. In DNA form, the CDR3 reads TGCGCCAGCAGCTCCGGACTAGCGGGATCGACAGATACGCAGTATTTT. The encoded protein is CASSSGLAGSTDTQYF.

With respect to this clone: Other DNA sequences in this specimen translate into the identical CDR3. The chain carries TRBV28 and TRBJ2-7; the D is unclear. This CDR3 is 12 amino acids long. The V gene's germline CDR1 is MDHEN and CDR2 SYDVKM. V gave up 5 bases and J gave up 5 bases, with 10 bases separating them. The CDR3, as DNA: TGTGCCAGCAGTCAGAGATTCGACGAGCAGTACTTC. Translating it yields CASSQRFDEQYF. Drawing the rest from reference TRBV28 and TRBJ2-7, the complete variable domain is DVKVTQSSRYLVKRTGEKVFLECVQDMDHENMFWYRQDPGLGLRLIYFSYDVKMKEKGDIPEGYSVSREKKERFSLILESASTNQTSMYLCASSQRFDEQYFGPGTRLTVT.

The chain uses TRBV5-1 and TRBJ2-7; a weak D match, TRBD1 (6 bases). CDR1 is SGHRS, CDR2 YFSETQ, per germline. With 4 bases removed from V and 6 bases from J, the gap between germline ends came to 14 bases. The CDR3 sequence is 13 residues long. CDR3 coding DNA: TGCGCCAGCAGCCTTAACAGGGCGACCGAGCAGTACTTC. It is translated as CASSLNRATEQYF.

The chain joins TRBV19 to TRBJ1-5; 9 bases are a match to TRBD1. Germline CDR1 is LNHDA and CDR2 is SQIVND (reference sequence). After removal of 8 bases from V and 2 bases from J, the junction contained 4 bases not matched to a gene. The length of the CDR3 is 14 residues. The CDR3 DNA reads as TGTGCCAGTTTCAGGACAGGGGGCAATCAGCCCCAGCATTTT. Its translation is CASFRTGGNQPQHF.

The chain combines TRBV13 with TRBJ2-5; D unclear. CDR1 is PRHDT and CDR2 is FYEKMQ in the germline V gene (reference sequence). V lost 1 base to trimming and J lost 2 bases, with 8 bases between them. The CDR3 length is 14 residues. CDR3 bases: TGTGCCAGCAGCTTAGTAGGTAGACAAGAGACCCAGTACTTC. Translation: CASSLVGRQETQYF.

The V call is TRBV4-1, the J call TRBJ2-7, with 8 bases fitting TRBD2. The ends lost 0 bases at V and 0 bases at J; junction bases unmatched: 7. The CDR3 consists of 17 residues. Germline CDR1 and CDR2: MGHRA and YSYEKL. The CDR3 coding sequence is TGCGCCAGCAGCCAAGATAGCAGCGGGAGTAGCTCCTACGAGCAGTACTTC. Residues: CASSQDSSGSSSYEQYF.

The gene calls are TRBV7-2 and TRBJ1-2, with 9 bases matching TRBD1. The CDR3 loop spans 13 amino acids. CDR1 and CDR2 from the germline V gene are SGHTA and FQGNSA. J lost 8 bases, V lost 3 bases, and 4 bases had no gene match. The CDR3 nucleotides read TGTGCCAGCAGCTTCGGGGACAGGGAAGGCTACACCTTC. The encoded protein is CASSFGDREGYTF.